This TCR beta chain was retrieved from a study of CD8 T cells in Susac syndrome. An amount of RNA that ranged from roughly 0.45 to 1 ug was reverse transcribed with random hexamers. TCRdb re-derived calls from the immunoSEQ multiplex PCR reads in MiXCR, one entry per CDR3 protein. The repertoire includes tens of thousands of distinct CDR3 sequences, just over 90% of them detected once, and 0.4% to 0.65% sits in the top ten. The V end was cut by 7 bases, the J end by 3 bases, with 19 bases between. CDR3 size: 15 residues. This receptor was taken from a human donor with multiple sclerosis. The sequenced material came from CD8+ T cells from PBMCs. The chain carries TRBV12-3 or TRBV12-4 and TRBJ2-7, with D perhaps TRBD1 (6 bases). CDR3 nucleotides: TGTGCCAGCACATCCCGCCGGGACACCCTCTACGAGCAGTACTTC. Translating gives CASTSRRDTLYEQYF.